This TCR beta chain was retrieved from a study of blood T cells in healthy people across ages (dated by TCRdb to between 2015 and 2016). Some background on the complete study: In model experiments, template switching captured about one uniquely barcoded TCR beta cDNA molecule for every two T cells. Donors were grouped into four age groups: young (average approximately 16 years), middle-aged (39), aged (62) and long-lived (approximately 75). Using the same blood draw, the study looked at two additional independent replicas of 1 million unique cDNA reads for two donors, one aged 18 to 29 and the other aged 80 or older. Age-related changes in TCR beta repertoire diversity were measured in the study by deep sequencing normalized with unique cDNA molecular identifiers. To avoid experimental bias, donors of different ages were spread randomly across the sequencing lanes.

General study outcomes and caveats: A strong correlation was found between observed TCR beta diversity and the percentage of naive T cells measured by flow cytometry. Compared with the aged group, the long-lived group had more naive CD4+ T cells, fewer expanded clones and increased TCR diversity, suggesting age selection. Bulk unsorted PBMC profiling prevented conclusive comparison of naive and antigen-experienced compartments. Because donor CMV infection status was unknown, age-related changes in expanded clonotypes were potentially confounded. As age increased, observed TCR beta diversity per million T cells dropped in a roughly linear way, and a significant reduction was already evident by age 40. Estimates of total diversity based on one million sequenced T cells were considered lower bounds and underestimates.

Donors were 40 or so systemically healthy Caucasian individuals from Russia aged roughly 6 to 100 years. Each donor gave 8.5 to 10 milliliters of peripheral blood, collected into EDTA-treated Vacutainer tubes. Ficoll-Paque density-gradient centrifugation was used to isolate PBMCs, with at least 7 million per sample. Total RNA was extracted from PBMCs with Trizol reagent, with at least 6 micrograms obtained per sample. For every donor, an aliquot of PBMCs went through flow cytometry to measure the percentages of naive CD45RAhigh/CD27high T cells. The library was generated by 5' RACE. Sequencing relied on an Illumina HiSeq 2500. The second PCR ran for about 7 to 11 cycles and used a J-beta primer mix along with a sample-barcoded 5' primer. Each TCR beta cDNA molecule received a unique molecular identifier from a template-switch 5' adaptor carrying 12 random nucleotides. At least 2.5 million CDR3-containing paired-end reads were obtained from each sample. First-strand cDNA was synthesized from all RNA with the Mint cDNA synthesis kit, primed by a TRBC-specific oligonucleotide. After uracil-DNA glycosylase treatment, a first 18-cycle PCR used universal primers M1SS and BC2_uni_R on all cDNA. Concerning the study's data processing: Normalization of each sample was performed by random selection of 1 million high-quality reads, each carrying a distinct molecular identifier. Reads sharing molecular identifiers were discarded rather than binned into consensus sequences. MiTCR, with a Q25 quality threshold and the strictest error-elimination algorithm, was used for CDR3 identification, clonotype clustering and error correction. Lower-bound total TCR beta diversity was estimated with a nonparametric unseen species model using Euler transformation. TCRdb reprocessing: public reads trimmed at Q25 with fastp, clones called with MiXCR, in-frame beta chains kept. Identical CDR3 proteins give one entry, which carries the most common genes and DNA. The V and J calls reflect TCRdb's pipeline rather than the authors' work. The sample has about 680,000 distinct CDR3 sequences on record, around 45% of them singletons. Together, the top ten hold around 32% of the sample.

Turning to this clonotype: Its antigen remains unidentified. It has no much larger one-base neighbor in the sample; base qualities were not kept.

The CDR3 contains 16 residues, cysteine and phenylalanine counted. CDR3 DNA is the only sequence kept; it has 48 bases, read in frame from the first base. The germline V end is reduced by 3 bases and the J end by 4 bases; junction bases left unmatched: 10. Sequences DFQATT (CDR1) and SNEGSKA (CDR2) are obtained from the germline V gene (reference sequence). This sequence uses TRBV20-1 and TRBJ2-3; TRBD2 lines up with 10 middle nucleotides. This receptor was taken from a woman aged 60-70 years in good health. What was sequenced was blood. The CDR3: CSASILAGTRADTQYF. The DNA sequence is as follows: TGCAGTGCTAGTATACTAGCGGGAACCAGGGCAGATACGCAGTATTTT.